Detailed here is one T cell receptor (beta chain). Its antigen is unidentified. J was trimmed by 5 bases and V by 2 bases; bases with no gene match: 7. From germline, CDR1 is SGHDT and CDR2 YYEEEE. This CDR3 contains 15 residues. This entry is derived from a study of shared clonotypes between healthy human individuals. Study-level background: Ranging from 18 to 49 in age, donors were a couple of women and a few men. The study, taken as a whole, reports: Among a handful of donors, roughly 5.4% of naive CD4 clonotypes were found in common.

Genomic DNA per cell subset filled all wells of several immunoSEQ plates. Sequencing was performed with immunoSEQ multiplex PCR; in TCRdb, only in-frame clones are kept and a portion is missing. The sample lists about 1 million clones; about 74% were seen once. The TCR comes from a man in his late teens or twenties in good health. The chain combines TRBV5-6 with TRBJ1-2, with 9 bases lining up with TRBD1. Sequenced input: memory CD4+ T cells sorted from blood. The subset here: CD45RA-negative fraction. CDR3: CASSLQGADTYGYTF. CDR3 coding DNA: TGTGCCAGCAGCTTACAGGGGGCGGATACTTATGGCTACACCTTC.